Described below is a single T cell receptor beta chain sequence and its context. The V and J ends lost 2 bases and 2 bases, in that order; junction bases with no gene match: 6. Germline CDR1 is SGHVS and CDR2 is FQNEAQ. The CDR3 has 16 residues. The data derive from a study of blood T cell repertoires in COVID-19. Study information: PBMCs, B-cell-depleted T cells, or T cells provided the cDNA or gDNA that made up the material.

In the authors' methods: By means of reference gene primer amplification, nucleated cell counts were estimated. Assay used: immunoSEQ multiplex PCR; TCRdb lists only in-frame clones, some missing. V and J calls and clone size are those listed in that table; D and trimming were worked out from the DNA. The table has more than 200,000 clones, 80% to 90% seen once. V usage is TRBV7-8 and J usage is TRBJ2-1, with TRBD2 matching 7 bases. The TCR was taken from a man aged 55 to 70 with acute or convalescent COVID-19. The specimen sequenced was peripheral blood. The chain's CDR3 is CASSLIGGSPYNEQFF. Written as DNA, the CDR3 is TGTGCCAGCAGCTTAATTGGCGGGAGCCCCTACAATGAGCAGTTCTTC.